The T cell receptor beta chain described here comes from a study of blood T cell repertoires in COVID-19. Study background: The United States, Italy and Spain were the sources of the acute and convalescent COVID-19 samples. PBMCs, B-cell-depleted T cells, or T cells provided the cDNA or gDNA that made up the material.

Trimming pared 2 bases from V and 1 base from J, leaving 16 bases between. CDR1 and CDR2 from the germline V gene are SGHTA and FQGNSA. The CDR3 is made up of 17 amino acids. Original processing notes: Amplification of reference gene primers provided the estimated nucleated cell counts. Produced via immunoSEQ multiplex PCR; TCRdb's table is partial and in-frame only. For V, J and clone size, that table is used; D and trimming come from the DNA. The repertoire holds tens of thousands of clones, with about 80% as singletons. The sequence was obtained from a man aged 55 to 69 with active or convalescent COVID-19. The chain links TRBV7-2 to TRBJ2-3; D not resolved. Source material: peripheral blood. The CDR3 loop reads CASSLFWSTLGTDTQYF. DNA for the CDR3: TGTGCCAGCAGCTTATTTTGGAGTACTTTAGGCACAGATACGCAGTATTTT. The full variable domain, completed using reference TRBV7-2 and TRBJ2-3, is GAGVSQSPSNKVTEKGKDVELRCDPISGHTALYWYRQSLGQGLEFLIYFQGNSAPDKSGLPSDRFSAERTGGSVSTLTIQRTQQEDSAVYLCASSLFWSTLGTDTQYFGPGTRLTVL.